The TCR beta chain under discussion was sequenced for a study of T cell responses to AZD1222 COVID-19 vaccine. Points from the study as a whole: Donors were mostly white British, more females; clonal diversity possibly underestimated. Repertoires were obtained only post-peak T cell response.

V was pared by 2 bases and J by 3 bases, with 10 bases between. This CDR3 region has 14 residues. Germline values: CDR1 SGHTA, CDR2 FQGTGA. Method: immunoSEQ multiplex PCR; TCRdb's copy keeps in-frame clones and lacks some. The table includes tens of thousands of clones, 70% to 90% detected once. This clone was recorded once. The antigen remains undetermined. This TCR was sampled from an adult in good health. The chain carries TRBV7-3 and TRBJ1-2; D is ambiguous. The input for sequencing was peripheral blood, taken on day 0 of AZD1222 vaccination. The DNA for the CDR3 is TGTGCCAGCAGCTTAGGAGGGTTGGACTATGGCTACACCTTC. Protein: CASSLGGLDYGYTF.